This T cell receptor (beta chain) was obtained from a study of blood T cell repertoires in COVID-19. On the study more broadly: PBMCs, B-cell-depleted T cells, or T cells provided the cDNA or gDNA that made up the material.

As handled by the study authors: Reference gene primers were amplified, and this amplification served to estimate nucleated cell counts. TCRdb's copy holds only in-frame clones and misses some; the assay was immunoSEQ multiplex PCR. V and J calls and clone size are as listed in that table; D and trimming were resolved from the DNA. This repertoire shows some 250,000 clones, around 87% found once; its top ten account for about 7.1%. This clone was seen only once. Germline V gene lookup returns CDR1 WSHSY and CDR2 SAAADI. CDR3 size: 15 residues. Losses at the gene ends were 3 bases for V and 8 bases for J; bases not matched to a gene: 6.

This clonotype was sampled from a woman between 65 and 79 years old with active or convalescent COVID-19. This chain connects TRBV10-2 to TRBJ1-6; 8 bases are shared with TRBD1. Sequencing was performed on peripheral blood. The CDR3 DNA sequence: TGCGCCAGCAGTGATCGACAGGGGCGCTATTCACCCCTCCACTTT. Amino acid sequence: CASSDRQGRYSPLHF.